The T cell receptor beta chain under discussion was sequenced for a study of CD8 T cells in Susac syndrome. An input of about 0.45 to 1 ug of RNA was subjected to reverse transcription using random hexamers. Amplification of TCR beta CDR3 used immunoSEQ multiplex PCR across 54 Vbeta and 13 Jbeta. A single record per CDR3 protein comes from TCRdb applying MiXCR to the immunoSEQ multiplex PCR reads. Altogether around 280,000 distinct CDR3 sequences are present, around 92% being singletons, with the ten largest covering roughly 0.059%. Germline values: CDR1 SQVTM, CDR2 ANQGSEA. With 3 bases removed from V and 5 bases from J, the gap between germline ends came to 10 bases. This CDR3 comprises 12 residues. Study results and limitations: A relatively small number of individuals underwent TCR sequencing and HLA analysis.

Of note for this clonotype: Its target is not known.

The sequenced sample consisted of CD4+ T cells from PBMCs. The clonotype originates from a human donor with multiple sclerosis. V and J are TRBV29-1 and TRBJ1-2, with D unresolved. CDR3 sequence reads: CSVELTDYGYTF. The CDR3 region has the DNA TGCAGCGTTGAGCTGACGGATTATGGCTACACCTTC.